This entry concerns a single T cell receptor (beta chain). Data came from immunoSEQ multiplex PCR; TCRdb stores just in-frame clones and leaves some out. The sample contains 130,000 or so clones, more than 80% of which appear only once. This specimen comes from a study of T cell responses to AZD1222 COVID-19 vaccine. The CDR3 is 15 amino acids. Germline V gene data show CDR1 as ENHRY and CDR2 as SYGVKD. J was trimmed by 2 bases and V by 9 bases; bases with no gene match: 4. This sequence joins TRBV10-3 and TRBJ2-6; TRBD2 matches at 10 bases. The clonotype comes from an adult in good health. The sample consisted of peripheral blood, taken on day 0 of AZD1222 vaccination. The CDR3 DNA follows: TGTGCCATAAGCGGGGGGGAAGCTGGGGCCAACGTCCTGACTTTC. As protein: CAISGGEAGANVLTF.